Listed below are T cell receptor beta chains from one sample, sequenced in a study of blood T cell repertoires in COVID-19. The protocol was immunoSEQ multiplex PCR, while the TCRdb copy is restricted to in-frame clones and leaves out a portion. The sample lists around 230,000 clones, roughly four fifths occurring once. The sequencing input was peripheral blood. These TCRs come from a woman in her sixties or seventies with active or convalescent COVID-19. The CDR3 runs from the conserved cysteine through the conserved F or W. Fields, in order: D gene, J gene, V gene, clone size, CDR3 protein, CDR3 DNA. The D gene is left open where the match is weak. The size entry is marked missing in some rows and otherwise reads once, few, many or a size class.

>NA|TRBJ1-2|TRBV14|NA
CASSQNSPYGYTF
TGTGCCAGCAGCCAAAACAGCCCCTATGGCTACACCTTC
>NA|TRBJ1-1|TRBV27|NA
CASSSRTANTEAFF
TGTGCCAGCAGTTCCCGGACAGCGAACACTGAAGCTTTCTTT
>NA|TRBJ1-2|TRBV19|NA
CASSVTRWGRGSYGYTF
TGTGCCAGTAGTGTCACCCGGTGGGGGCGCGGGAGCTATGGCTACACCTTC
>NA|TRBJ1-6|TRBV7-6|NA
CASTPGANSPLHF
TGTGCCAGCACCCCCGGAGCCAATTCACCCCTCCACTTT
>TRBD2|TRBJ2-5|TRBV6-1|NA
CASSEAPSGGPQYF
TGTGCCAGCAGTGAAGCTCCTAGCGGGGGCCCCCAGTACTTC
>TRBD2|TRBJ2-3|TRBV7-6|NA
CASSLPPPGTSGGDTQYF
TGTGCCAGCAGCTTACCACCTCCCGGGACTAGCGGGGGTGATACGCAGTATTTT
>NA|TRBJ2-5|TRBV11-2|NA
CASSLFQGSRGETQYF
TGTGCCAGCAGCTTGTTCCAGGGATCTCGAGGAGAGACCCAGTACTTC
>NA|TRBJ2-1|TRBV13|many
CASSLRQSRGNEQFF
TGTGCCAGCAGCCTCCGACAAAGTCGGGGCAATGAGCAGTTCTTC
>TRBD1|TRBJ2-3|TRBV7-9|NA
CASSLGDSLWGTQYF
TGTGCCAGCAGCTTAGGGGACAGCCTATGGGGTACGCAGTATTTT
>NA|TRBJ1-1|TRBV5-4|NA
CASSPEGRYRNTEAFF
TGTGCCAGCAGCCCGGAAGGCAGGTACAGGAACACTGAAGCTTTCTTT
>TRBD1|TRBJ1-5|TRBV6-4|few
CASSVWTGGLNQPQHF
TGTGCCAGCAGTGTCTGGACAGGGGGCCTAAATCAGCCCCAGCATTTT
>NA|TRBJ2-5|TRBV7-2|NA
CASSLQPGTTETQYF
TGTGCCAGCAGCTTGCAGCCCGGGACAACCGAGACCCAGTACTTC
>NA|TRBJ1-1|TRBV2|NA
CASTLSGVNTEAFF
TGTGCCAGCACCCTATCCGGGGTGAACACTGAAGCTTTCTTT
>TRBD1|TRBJ1-1|TRBV18|NA
CASSRTGGTEAFF
TGTGCCAGCTCAAGAACAGGGGGCACTGAAGCTTTCTTT
>NA|TRBJ1-1|TRBV5-5|NA
CASSLEWANTEAFF
TGTGCCAGCAGCTTGGAGTGGGCGAACACTGAAGCTTTCTTT
>TRBD1|TRBJ1-3|TRBV5-5|NA
CASSSRTGVGNTIYF
TGTGCCAGCAGCTCGAGGACAGGGGTTGGAAACACCATATATTTT
>TRBD1|TRBJ1-5|TRBV20-1|NA
CSASRGPTGTSGQPQHF
TGCAGTGCTAGTAGGGGGCCTACAGGGACCTCGGGGCAGCCCCAGCATTTT
>TRBD2|TRBJ2-5|TRBV9|NA
CASSRTSGFQETQYF
TGTGCCAGCAGCCGGACTAGCGGCTTTCAAGAGACCCAGTACTTC
>NA|TRBJ2-3|TRBV6-6|NA
CASSWQEGTDTQYF
TGTGCCAGCAGTTGGCAGGAGGGCACAGATACGCAGTATTTT
>TRBD2|TRBJ2-3|TRBV4-1|few
CASSQTGLAGNTDTQYF
TGCGCCAGCAGCCAAACCGGACTAGCGGGGAACACAGATACGCAGTATTTT
>NA|TRBJ2-3|TRBV5-1|few
CASSSSTSTDTQYF
TGCGCCAGCAGCTCTTCTACTAGCACAGATACGCAGTATTTT
>TRBD2|TRBJ2-3|TRBV7-2|few
CASSFSGGGRTDTQYF
TGTGCCAGCAGCTTTAGCGGGGGGGGACGCACAGATACGCAGTATTTT
>TRBD1|TRBJ2-2|TRBV19|NA
CASRGTGVNTGELFF
TGTGCCAGTAGAGGGACAGGGGTGAACACCGGGGAGCTGTTTTTT
>TRBD1|TRBJ1-5|TRBV19|NA
CASRNPLGQGGNQPQHF
TGTGCCAGTAGGAACCCCCTCGGACAGGGGGGTAATCAGCCCCAGCATTTT
>TRBD1|TRBJ1-3|TRBV7-2|NA
CASSLPGQGNTIYF
TGTGCCAGCAGCTTACCGGGACAGGGAAACACCATATATTTT
>NA|TRBJ2-1|TRBV7-6|few
CASSPQTGEQFF
TGTGCCAGCAGCCCCCAAACTGGTGAGCAGTTCTTC
>NA|TRBJ1-2|TRBV29-1|NA
CSVEPTNYGYTF
TGCAGCGTTGAACCTACTAACTATGGCTACACCTTC
>NA|TRBJ2-1|TRBV10-2|NA
CASSGTPTGFYNEQFF
TGCGCCAGCAGTGGGACTCCGACGGGGTTCTACAATGAGCAGTTCTTC
>NA|TRBJ1-6|TRBV28|NA
CASSLGGGPKPLHF
TGTGCCAGCAGTCTCGGGGGGGGGCCGAAGCCCCTCCACTTT
>NA|TRBJ1-2|TRBV19|once
CASSIEGRVRGYTF
TGTGCCAGTAGTATAGAAGGCAGGGTGCGTGGCTACACCTTC
>NA|TRBJ1-2|TRBV3-1/TRBV3-2|NA
CASSQVPGVYGYTF
TGTGCCAGCAGCCAAGTTCCGGGGGTATATGGCTACACCTTC
>TRBD1|TRBJ1-5|TRBV19|once
CASSSDRGQSQPQHF
TGTGCCAGTAGTAGCGACAGGGGGCAGAGTCAGCCCCAGCATTTT
>TRBD1|TRBJ1-5|TRBV6-5|few
CASSSDRGNQPQHF
TGTGCCAGCAGTTCGGACAGGGGCAATCAGCCCCAGCATTTT
>TRBD1|TRBJ2-7|TRBV6-5|few
CASTLTGGGYEQYF
TGTGCCAGCACCCTGACAGGGGGGGGCTACGAGCAGTACTTC
>TRBD1|TRBJ1-5|TRBV4-1|NA
CASSPTGGNQPQHF
TGCGCCAGCAGCCCGACAGGGGGCAATCAGCCCCAGCATTTT
>NA|TRBJ1-1|TRBV27|NA
CASSPLGRANTEAFF
TGTGCCAGCAGTCCCCTTGGCAGGGCGAACACTGAAGCTTTCTTT
>TRBD1|TRBJ2-1|TRBV30|NA
CAWSVGTGVEQFF
TGTGCCTGGAGTGTAGGGACAGGGGTGGAGCAGTTCTTC
>TRBD1|TRBJ1-5|TRBV7-9|once
CASSQGGQANQPQHF
TGTGCCAGCAGCCAGGGGGGACAGGCTAATCAGCCCCAGCATTTT
>NA|TRBJ2-7|TRBV7-3|NA
CASSGEQRNEQYF
TGTGCCAGCAGCGGCGAACAGCGGAACGAGCAGTACTTC
>TRBD1|TRBJ1-2|TRBV6-5|NA
CASSQGTGGSYGYTF
TGTGCCAGCTCCCAAGGAACAGGGGGCAGCTATGGCTACACCTTC